This entry is about one T cell receptor beta chain. Participant-given clinical history determined each cohort assignment. This specimen comes from a study of blood T cell repertoires in COVID-19. This CDR3 region has 12 residues. V was trimmed by 7 bases and J by 7 bases, leaving 10 bases between them. CDR1 and CDR2 from the germline V gene are SNHLY and FYNNEI. Some clones are missing from TCRdb's copy, which holds only in-frame ones; the method was immunoSEQ multiplex PCR. The sample holds approximately 210,000 clones, roughly 90% seen once. The chain is built from TRBV2 and TRBJ1-4, with D tentatively TRBD1 (5 bases). This TCR derives from a woman in her thirties who had recovered from COVID-19. The sequencing input was PBMCs or T cells enriched from blood (not recorded which). The CDR3 DNA is TGTGCCAGCACAAGGGGTTCTGAAAAACTGTTTTTT. Protein product: CASTRGSEKLFF.